This T cell receptor beta chain was captured in a study of CD8 T cells in Susac syndrome. Random hexamers were used to reverse transcribe an amount of about 0.45 to 1 ug RNA. TCRdb passed the immunoSEQ multiplex PCR reads through MiXCR, listing each CDR3 protein once. The sample contains 130,000 or so distinct CDR3 sequences, roughly 96% of which appear only once. V dropped 6 bases and J dropped 2; count of bases not matched to a gene: 5. Germline-derived CDR1 and CDR2 are MGHDK and SYGVNS. The CDR3 runs 14 residues. Stable or active relapsing-remitting multiple sclerosis, untreated and meeting revised McDonald criteria, defined the controls.

This chain joins TRBV25-1 and TRBJ1-2; 8 nucleotides line up with TRBD1. The sequence was obtained from a human donor with multiple sclerosis. Material: CD4+ T cells from PBMCs. CDR3 sequence reads: CASRGQGANYGYTF. The CDR3 bases are TGTGCCAGCAGAGGGCAGGGGGCGAACTATGGCTACACCTTC.